A single sample is the source of the 27 T cell receptor beta chains below, sequenced in a study of OX40 agonist ivuxolimab in advanced cancers. Assay: immunoSEQ multiplex PCR; the TCRdb copy retains only in-frame clones and omits some. The sample holds 75,000 to 100,000 clones, about 80% seen once. Sequences were derived from CD4+ or CD8+ T cells sorted from blood, sampled in a trial of the OX40 agonist ivuxolimab. The receptor set was obtained from an adult with an advanced solid tumor such as melanoma, head and neck, liver or kidney cancer.

This clone was detected ten times or more. V usage is TRBV5-1 and J usage is TRBJ1-2, with unresolved D. The length of the CDR3 is 12 residues. Germline V gene data show CDR1 as SGHRS and CDR2 as YFSETQ. V was shortened by 0 bases and J by 7 bases, with 7 bases between the two germline ends. The chain's CDR3 is CASSLDMAGYTF. The CDR3 region has the DNA TGCGCCAGCAGCTTGGACATGGCTGGCTACACCTTC. Based on the CDR3 plus reference TRBV5-1 and TRBJ1-2, the full variable domain is KAGVTQTPRYLIKTRGQQVTLSCSPISGHRSVSWYQQTPGQGLQFLFEYFSETQRNKGNFPGRFSGRQFSNSRSEMNVSTLELGDSALYLCASSLDMAGYTFGSGTRLTVV.

The rearrangement uses TRBV19 and TRBJ1-3, with a possible D match to TRBD1 (5 bases). CDR3 length: 15 residues. Trimming removed 3 bases at V and 0 bases at J, with 9 bases between. The germline V gene encodes CDR1 LNHDA and CDR2 SQIVND (reference sequence). CDR3 sequence: CASSIDRHSGNTIYF. In DNA, the CDR3 is TGTGCCAGTAGTATCGACAGACACTCTGGAAACACCATATATTTT.

Points on this clone: This CDR3 is also generated by other DNA sequences in the sample. The gene calls are TRBV5-1 and TRBJ2-7; D unresolved. The CDR3 has 13 amino acids. Germline V gives CDR1 SGHRS, CDR2 YFSETQ. The V and J ends lost 2 bases and 0 bases respectively, with 6 bases between them. The CDR3 nucleotides read TGCGCCAGCAGCTTACTGGGCTCCTACGAGCAGTACTTC. Encoded protein: CASSLLGSYEQYF.

The chain combines TRBV27 with TRBJ2-1, with 11 nucleotides matching TRBD1. After removal of 10 bases from V and 6 bases from J, the junction contained 8 bases not matched to a gene. Looked up from germline, CDR1 is MNHEY and CDR2 is SMNVEV (reference sequence). There are 14 residues in the CDR3. As DNA, the CDR3 is TGTGCCACCTCCGGGACAGGGGGTTTCAATGAGCAGTTCTTC. As protein: CATSGTGGFNEQFF.

This clone has a single count. The rearrangement uses TRBV7-2 and TRBJ1-1; possibly TRBD1 for D (6 bases). Looked up from germline, CDR1 is SGHTA and CDR2 is FQGNSA. With 5 bases removed from V and 3 bases from J, the gap between germline ends came to 13 bases. This CDR3 comprises 14 residues. Written as DNA, the CDR3 is TGTGCCAGCAGCGCGGGAGGACAGCACACTGAAGCTTTCTTT. Translating it yields CASSAGGQHTEAFF.

The J gene is TRBJ1-1, the V gene TRBV19, with D possibly being TRBD1 (5 bases). Trimming left V 5 bases short and J 5 bases short, with 12 bases between. Germline V CDR1 and CDR2: LNHDA, SQIVND (reference sequence). This CDR3 region has 13 residues. CDR3 amino acids: CASSPRGRTEAFF. The DNA of the CDR3 is TGTGCCAGTAGTCCCCGGGGACGGACTGAAGCTTTCTTT.

The chain is built from TRBV29-1 and TRBJ2-7, with D perhaps TRBD2 (6 bases). Germline CDR1 is SQVTM and CDR2 is ANQGSEA. The ends were cut back, 8 bases at V and 2 bases at J, with 13 bases in the middle. This CDR3 is 12 amino acids long. The CDR3 region is CSYRDLTYEQYF. In DNA form, the CDR3 reads TGCAGCTACCGGGACTTAACCTACGAGCAGTACTTC.

This clone was counted only a few times. The chain links TRBV9 to TRBJ1-5; a weak D match, TRBD1 (6 bases). This CDR3 has 15 residues. The V gene lost 3 bases and the J gene lost 0 bases, with 10 bases spanning the gap. Germline CDR1 is SGDLS and CDR2 is YYNGEE. The chain's CDR3 is CASSAGHYSNQPQHF. The CDR3 coding sequence is TGTGCCAGCAGCGCGGGACATTATAGCAATCAGCCCCAGCATTTT. Variable domain in full (rest from reference TRBV9 and TRBJ1-5): DSGVTQTPKHLITATGQRVTLRCSPRSGDLSVYWYQQSLDQGLQFLIQYYNGEERAKGNILERFSAQQFPDLHSELNLSSLELGDSALYFCASSAGHYSNQPQHFGDGTRLSIL.

J is TRBJ2-7 and V is TRBV19; TRBD1 or TRBD2 may be the D gene (5 bases each). The CDR3 covers 13 residues. CDR1 is LNHDA, CDR2 SQIVND, per germline (reference sequence). V shed 6 bases and J shed 0 bases, with 9 bases lying between them. The CDR3 sequence: CASRSGSSYEQYF. CDR3 nucleotides: TGTGCCAGTAGATCAGGGAGCTCCTACGAGCAGTACTTC.

This sequence joins TRBV9 and TRBJ2-3; 8 bases fit TRBD2. CDR3 length: 17 residues. CDR1 is SGDLS, CDR2 YYNGEE, per germline. Germline trimming cut 4 bases from V and 2 bases from J; bases unmatched to any gene: 12. The CDR3 loop reads CASSPNPAGANTDTQYF. CDR3 nucleotide sequence: TGTGCCAGCAGCCCAAATCCAGCGGGGGCCAACACAGATACGCAGTATTTT.

The chain is built from TRBV7-8 and TRBJ1-2; 9 nucleotides match TRBD1. CDR1 is SGHVS, CDR2 FQNEAQ, per germline. This CDR3 has 13 amino acids. The trim removed 1 base at V and 8 bases at J, leaving 2 bases unmatched. In DNA form, the CDR3 reads TGTGCCAGCAGCTTAGACAGGGGGCGCGGCTACACCTTC. Protein: CASSLDRGRGYTF.

The chain links TRBV5-1 to TRBJ2-7; no reliable D call. CDR1 is SGHRS and CDR2 is YFSETQ in the germline V gene. V lost 1 base to trimming and J lost 0 bases, with 11 bases between them. This CDR3 region has 15 residues. For the CDR3, the DNA is TGCGCCAGCAGCTTGAGAGGCCGGGTCTCCTACGAGCAGTACTTC. Translating gives CASSLRGRVSYEQYF.

The sample holds a few counts of this clone. V usage is TRBV6-5 and J usage is TRBJ1-2; 8 bases are shared with TRBD1. This CDR3 region has 16 residues. V lost 4 bases, J lost 2 bases, and 9 bases stayed unmatched. Germline V gene sequence: CDR1 MNHEY, CDR2 SVGAGI. CDR3 DNA: TGTGCCAGCAGTTCCGTCGACCGGGACAGGAACTATGGCTACACCTTC. Protein sequence: CASSSVDRDRNYGYTF.

This clone appeared a few times. The V call is TRBV7-9, the J call TRBJ2-2, with D perhaps matching TRBD2 (5 bases). Trimming removed 5 bases from V and 6 bases from J, with 16 bases in between. This CDR3 spans 15 amino acids. CDR1 is SEHNR, CDR2 FQNEAQ, per germline (reference sequence). The CDR3 loop reads CASSPLRERPGELFF. The CDR3 DNA is TGTGCCAGCAGCCCGTTAAGGGAGAGGCCCGGGGAGCTGTTTTTT.

This clone was detected once. The chain carries TRBV7-2 and TRBJ1-3; no clear D gene. CDR1 SGHTA and CDR2 FQGNSA come from the germline V gene. The germline V and J ends were trimmed by 1 base and 6 bases, with 13 bases remaining between them. The CDR3 totals 15 residues. CDR3 loop: CASSLGQVFENTIYF. The CDR3 DNA follows: TGTGCCAGCAGCTTAGGGCAGGTTTTTGAAAACACCATATATTTT.

This rearrangement joins TRBV19 to TRBJ2-3, with TRBD1 matching 9 bases. Trimming at V came to 5 bases and at J to 2 bases, leaving 2 bases not matched to a gene. Germline CDR1 LNHDA, CDR2 SQIVND (reference sequence). The CDR3 has 14 amino acids. The CDR3 loop reads CASSGDRDTDTQYF. For the CDR3, the DNA is TGTGCCAGTAGTGGGGACAGGGACACAGATACGCAGTATTTT.

This chain links TRBV6-5 with TRBJ1-3, with D possibly matching TRBD1 (5 bases). The germline V and J ends were trimmed by 2 bases and 0 bases, with 8 bases remaining between them. The CDR3 sequence is 15 residues long. Germline V gene lookup returns CDR1 MNHEY and CDR2 SVGAGI. The CDR3 sequence is CASSYGAISGNTIYF. The CDR3 DNA reads TGTGCCAGCAGTTACGGGGCCATCTCTGGAAACACCATATATTTT.

The chain joins TRBV7-2 to TRBJ1-1; D gene unclear. Per the germline V gene, CDR1 is SGHTA and CDR2 is FQGNSA. V gave up 5 bases and J gave up 1 base, with 5 bases separating them. The CDR3 has 12 residues. Here the CDR3 DNA reads TGTGCCAGCAGCACTCCGAACACTGAAGCTTTCTTT. It is translated as CASSTPNTEAFF.

The rearrangement joins TRBV19 to TRBJ1-4, with D maybe TRBD1 (6 bases). V dropped 6 bases and J dropped 8 bases, with 13 bases sitting between them. CDR3 length: 13 residues. CDR1 and CDR2 from the germline V gene are LNHDA and SQIVND (reference sequence). The CDR3 DNA sequence: TGTGCCAGTAGCCTAACAGGGAGAGAAAAACTGTTTTTT. It codes for CASSLTGREKLFF.

This clone was recorded only once. The genes are TRBV30 and TRBJ2-2; 7 positions agree with TRBD1. Germline CDR1 is GTSNPN and CDR2 is SVGIG (reference sequence). V lost 4 bases to trimming and J lost 6 bases; unmatched junction nucleotides: 5. The CDR3 contains 13 residues. The CDR3 DNA sequence: TGTGCCTGGACCAACGACAGGGCCGGGGAGCTGTTTTTT. Its protein is CAWTNDRAGELFF.

V and J are TRBV5-4 and TRBJ2-7; 10 nucleotides align to TRBD2. The CDR3 covers 15 residues. J was trimmed by 3 bases and V by 1 base; bases with no gene match: 4. CDR1 and CDR2 from the germline V gene are SGHNT and YYREEE (reference sequence). The CDR3 coding sequence is TGTGCCAGCAGCTTGTGGGCTAGCGGGGGCTACGAGCAGTACTTC. The encoded protein is CASSLWASGGYEQYF.

This clone was observed a few times. The gene calls are TRBV19 and TRBJ1-1, with TRBD1 matching 7 bases. The J segment lost 11 bases and the V segment lost 2 bases, leaving 5 bases of the junction unmatched. This CDR3 comprises 12 residues. The germline CDR1 and CDR2 sequences are LNHDA and SQIVND (reference sequence). The CDR3 spells CASSINRGEAFF. In DNA, the CDR3 is TGTGCCAGTAGTATAAACAGGGGTGAGGCTTTCTTT.

This clone was found a few times. CDR3 region: CASSPQTGAGNTIYF. CDR3 coding DNA: TGCGCCAGCAGCCCCCAGACAGGGGCTGGAAACACCATATATTTT. The chain is built from TRBV4-1 and TRBJ1-3; 8 bases are a match to TRBD1. The CDR3 has 15 amino acids. Trimming took 4 bases from V and 2 from J; bases not matched to a gene: 4. The germline CDR1 and CDR2 sequences are MGHRA and YSYEKL.

This clone has a handful of counts. The V and J genes are TRBV7-9 and TRBJ2-2; weak D call: TRBD1 (6 bases). The CDR3 length is 15 residues. Germline assignment: CDR1 SEHNR and CDR2 FQNEAQ (reference sequence). The ends were cut back, 5 bases at V and 4 bases at J, with 14 bases in the middle. DNA for the CDR3: TGTGCCAGCAGCCTTCGTCAGGGGATCACCGGGGAGCTGTTTTTT. Amino acid sequence: CASSLRQGITGELFF.

The chain employs TRBV15 and TRBJ2-7; 12 bases map to TRBD2. Germline-derived CDR1 and CDR2 are LNHNV and YYDKDF (reference sequence). V was clipped by 4 bases and J by 3 bases; unmatched bases: 4. The CDR3 length is 15 residues. The CDR3, as DNA: TGTGCCACCAGCATAGGGGGACTAGCGGGCTACGAGCAGTACTTC. Encoded protein: CATSIGGLAGYEQYF.

The genes are TRBV5-1 and TRBJ2-3, with 7 positions matching TRBD2. CDR3 length equals 16 residues. V shed 4 bases, J shed 1 base, and the junction held 9 bases outside the gene matches. CDR1 and CDR2 (germline): SGHRS, YFSETQ. The CDR3 loop is CASSPRLARRTDTQYF. CDR3 DNA: TGCGCCAGCAGCCCCCGACTAGCCCGGCGCACAGATACGCAGTATTTT. Combining the CDR3 with reference TRBV5-1 and TRBJ2-3 gives the whole variable domain KAGVTQTPRYLIKTRGQQVTLSCSPISGHRSVSWYQQTPGQGLQFLFEYFSETQRNKGNFPGRFSGRQFSNSRSEMNVSTLELGDSALYLCASSPRLARRTDTQYFGPGTRLTVL.

The chain combines TRBV19 with TRBJ1-5; a weak D match, TRBD1 (5 bases). Germline V lookup: CDR1 LNHDA, CDR2 SQIVND (reference sequence). This CDR3 spans 13 amino acids. The V gene lost 5 bases and the J gene lost 7 bases, with 12 bases spanning the gap. The CDR3 DNA reads TGTGCCAGTAGTCGTCAGGGCAGACAGCCCCAGCATTTT. It encodes CASSRQGRQPQHF.